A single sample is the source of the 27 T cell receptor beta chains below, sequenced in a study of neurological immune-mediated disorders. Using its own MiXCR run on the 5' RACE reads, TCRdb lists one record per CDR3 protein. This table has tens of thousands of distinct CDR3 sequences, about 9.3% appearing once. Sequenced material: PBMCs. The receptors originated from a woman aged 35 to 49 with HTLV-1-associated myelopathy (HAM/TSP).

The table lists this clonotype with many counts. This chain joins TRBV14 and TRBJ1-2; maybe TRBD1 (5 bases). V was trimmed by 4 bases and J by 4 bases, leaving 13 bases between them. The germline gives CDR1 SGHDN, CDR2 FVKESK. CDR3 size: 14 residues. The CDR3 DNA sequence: TGTGCCAGCAGCCGAGGGGCCTTTTTCTATGGCTACACCTTC. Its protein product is CASSRGAFFYGYTF.

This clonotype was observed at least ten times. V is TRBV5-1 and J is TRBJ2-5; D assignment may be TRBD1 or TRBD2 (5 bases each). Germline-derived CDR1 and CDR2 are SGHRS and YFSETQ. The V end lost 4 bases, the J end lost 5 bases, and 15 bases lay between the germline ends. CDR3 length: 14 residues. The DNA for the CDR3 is TGCGCCAGCAGCCCGTGGGGAGCAGGGGAGACCCAGTACTTC. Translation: CASSPWGAGETQYF. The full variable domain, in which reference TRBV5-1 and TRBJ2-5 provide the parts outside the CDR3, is KAGVTQTPRYLIKTRGQQVTLSCSPISGHRSVSWYQQTPGQGLQFLFEYFSETQRNKGNFPGRFSGRQFSNSRSEMNVSTLELGDSALYLCASSPWGAGETQYFGPGTRLLVL.

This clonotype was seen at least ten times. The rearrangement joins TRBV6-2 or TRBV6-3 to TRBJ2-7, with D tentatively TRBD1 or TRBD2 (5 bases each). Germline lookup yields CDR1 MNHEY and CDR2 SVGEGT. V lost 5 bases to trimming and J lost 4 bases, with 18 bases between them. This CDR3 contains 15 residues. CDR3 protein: CASSDPGRRVYEQYF. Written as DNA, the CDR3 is TGTGCCAGCAGTGACCCGGGACGTAGGGTTTACGAGCAGTACTTC.

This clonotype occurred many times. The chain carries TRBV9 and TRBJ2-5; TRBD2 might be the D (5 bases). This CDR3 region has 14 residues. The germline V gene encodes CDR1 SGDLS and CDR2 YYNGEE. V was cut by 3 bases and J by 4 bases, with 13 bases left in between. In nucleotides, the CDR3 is TGTGCCAGCAGCGAGGCGGGTTCGGGAGAGACCCAGTACTTC. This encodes CASSEAGSGETQYF.

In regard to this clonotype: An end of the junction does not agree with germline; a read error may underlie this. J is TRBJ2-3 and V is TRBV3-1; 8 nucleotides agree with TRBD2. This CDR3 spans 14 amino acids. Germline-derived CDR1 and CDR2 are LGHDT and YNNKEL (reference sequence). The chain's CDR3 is CASSQWTSTDTQYF. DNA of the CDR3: TGTGCCAGCAGCCAATGGACTAGCACAGATACTCAGTATTTT.

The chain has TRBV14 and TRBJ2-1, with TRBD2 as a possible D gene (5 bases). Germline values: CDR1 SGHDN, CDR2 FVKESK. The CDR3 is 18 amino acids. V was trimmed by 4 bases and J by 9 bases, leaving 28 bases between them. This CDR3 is CASSLLSPTGSPVSEQFF. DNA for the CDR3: TGTGCCAGCAGCCTTCTGAGCCCAACGGGGAGTCCCGTTAGTGAGCAGTTCTTC.

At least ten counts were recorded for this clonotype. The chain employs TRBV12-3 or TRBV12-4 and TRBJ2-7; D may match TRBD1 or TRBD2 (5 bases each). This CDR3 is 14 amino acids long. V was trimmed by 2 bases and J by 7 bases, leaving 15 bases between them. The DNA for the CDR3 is TGTGCCAGCAGTTTATTAGGACATTGGGGGGAGCAGTACTTC. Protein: CASSLLGHWGEQYF.

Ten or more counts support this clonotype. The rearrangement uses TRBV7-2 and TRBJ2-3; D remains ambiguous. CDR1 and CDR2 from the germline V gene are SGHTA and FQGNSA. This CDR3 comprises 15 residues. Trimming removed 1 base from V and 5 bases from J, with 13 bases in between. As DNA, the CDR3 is TGTGCCAGCAGCTTAGTTGACCTCCCTCTAGATACGCAGTATTTT. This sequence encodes CASSLVDLPLDTQYF.

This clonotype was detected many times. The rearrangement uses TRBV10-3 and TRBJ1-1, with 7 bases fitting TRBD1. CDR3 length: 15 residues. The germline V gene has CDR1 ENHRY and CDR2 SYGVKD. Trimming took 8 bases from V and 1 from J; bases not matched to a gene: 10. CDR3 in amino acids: CAIGLAHRGNTEAFF. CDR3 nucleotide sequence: TGTGCCATCGGATTAGCGCACAGGGGGAACACTGAAGCTTTCTTT.

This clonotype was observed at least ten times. CDR3 nucleotide sequence: TGTGCCAGCAGCACGACACTGGGACAGGGGATACACAATGAGCAGTTCTTC. Its protein is CASSTTLGQGIHNEQFF. The rearrangement joins TRBV5-6 to TRBJ2-1; 10 bases align to TRBD1. The CDR3 covers 17 residues. V shed 4 bases, J shed 5 bases, and the junction held 12 bases outside the gene matches. In germline, CDR1 is SGHDT, CDR2 YYEEEE.

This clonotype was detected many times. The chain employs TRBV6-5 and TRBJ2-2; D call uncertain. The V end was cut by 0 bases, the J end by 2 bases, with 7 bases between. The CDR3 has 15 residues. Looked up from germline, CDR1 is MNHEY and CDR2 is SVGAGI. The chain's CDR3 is CASSYSNINTGELFF. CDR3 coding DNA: TGTGCCAGCAGTTACTCGAACATTAACACCGGGGAGCTGTTTTTT.

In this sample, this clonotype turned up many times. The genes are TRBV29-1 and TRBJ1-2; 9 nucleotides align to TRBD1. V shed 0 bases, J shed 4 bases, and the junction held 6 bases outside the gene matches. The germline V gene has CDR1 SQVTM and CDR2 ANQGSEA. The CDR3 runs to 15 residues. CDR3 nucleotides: TGCAGCGTTGAAGACCGAGACAGGGGGGCCTATGGCTACACCTTC. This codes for CSVEDRDRGAYGYTF.

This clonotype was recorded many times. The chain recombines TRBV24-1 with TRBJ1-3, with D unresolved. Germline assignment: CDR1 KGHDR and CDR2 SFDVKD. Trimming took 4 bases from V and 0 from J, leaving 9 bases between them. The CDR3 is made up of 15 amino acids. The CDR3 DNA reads TGTGCCACCAGTGACCCCCGGGCCTCTGGAAACACCATATATTTT. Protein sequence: CATSDPRASGNTIYF.

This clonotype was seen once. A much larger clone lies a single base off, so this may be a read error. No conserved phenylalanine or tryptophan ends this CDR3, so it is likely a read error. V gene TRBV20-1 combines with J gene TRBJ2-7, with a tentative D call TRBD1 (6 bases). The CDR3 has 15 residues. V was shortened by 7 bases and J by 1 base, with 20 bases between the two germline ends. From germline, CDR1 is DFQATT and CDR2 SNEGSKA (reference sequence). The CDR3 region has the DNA TGCAGTGGGCAGAGATCGGACAGCCCTTCCTACGAGCAGTACTCC. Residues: CSGQRSDSPSYEQYS.

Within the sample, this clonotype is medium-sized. In DNA, the CDR3 is TGCGCCAGCAGCTTGGAAAACAGGGAGGATACGCAGTATTTT. Translation: CASSLENREDTQYF. The chain links TRBV5-1 to TRBJ2-3; the D gene is possibly TRBD1 (6 bases). This CDR3 has 14 residues. Trimming removed 0 bases at V and 6 bases at J, with 11 bases between. CDR1 is SGHRS and CDR2 is YFSETQ in the germline V gene.

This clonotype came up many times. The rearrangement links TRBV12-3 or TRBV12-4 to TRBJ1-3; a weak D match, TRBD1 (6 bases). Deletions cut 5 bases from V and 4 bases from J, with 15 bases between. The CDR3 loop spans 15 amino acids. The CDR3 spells CASSQGPDRGNTIYF. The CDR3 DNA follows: TGTGCCAGCAGTCAGGGACCAGACAGGGGAAACACCATATATTTT.

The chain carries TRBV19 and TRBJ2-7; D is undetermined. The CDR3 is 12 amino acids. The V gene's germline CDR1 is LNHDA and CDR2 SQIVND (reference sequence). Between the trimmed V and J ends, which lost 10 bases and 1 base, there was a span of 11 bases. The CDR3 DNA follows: TGTGCCACCTATTGGAGTTCCTACGAGCAGTACTTC. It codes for CATYWSSYEQYF.

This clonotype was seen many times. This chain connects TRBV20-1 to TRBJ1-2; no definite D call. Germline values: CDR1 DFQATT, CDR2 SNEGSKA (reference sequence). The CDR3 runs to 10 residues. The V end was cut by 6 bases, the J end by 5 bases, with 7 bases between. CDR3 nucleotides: TGCAGTGCAGGAAGGTATGGCTACACCTTC. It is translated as CSAGRYGYTF.

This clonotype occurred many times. CDR3 DNA: TGTGCCAGCATCAACCGGGACAGGTCGGTCTACGAGCAGTACTTC. Its protein product is CASINRDRSVYEQYF. V gene TRBV6-2 or TRBV6-3 combines with J gene TRBJ2-7, with 8 nucleotides matching TRBD1. The CDR3 consists of 15 residues. Germline lookup yields CDR1 MNHEY and CDR2 SVGEGT. Trimming at V came to 7 bases and at J to 3 bases, leaving 11 bases not matched to a gene.

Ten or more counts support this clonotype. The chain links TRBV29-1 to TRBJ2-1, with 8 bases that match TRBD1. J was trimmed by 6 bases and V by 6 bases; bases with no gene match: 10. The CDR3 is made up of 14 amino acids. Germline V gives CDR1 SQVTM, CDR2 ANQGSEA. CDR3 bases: TGCAGCGTGCAGGACAGGGCAGTAGGCAATGAGCAGTTCTTC. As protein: CSVQDRAVGNEQFF.

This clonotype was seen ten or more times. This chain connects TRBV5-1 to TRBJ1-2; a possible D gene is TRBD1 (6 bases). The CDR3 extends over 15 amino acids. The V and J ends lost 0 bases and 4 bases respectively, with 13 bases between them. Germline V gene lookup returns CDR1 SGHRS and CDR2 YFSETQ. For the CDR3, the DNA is TGCGCCAGCAGCTTGGACGGACAGAGCGTCTATGGCTACACCTTC. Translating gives CASSLDGQSVYGYTF.

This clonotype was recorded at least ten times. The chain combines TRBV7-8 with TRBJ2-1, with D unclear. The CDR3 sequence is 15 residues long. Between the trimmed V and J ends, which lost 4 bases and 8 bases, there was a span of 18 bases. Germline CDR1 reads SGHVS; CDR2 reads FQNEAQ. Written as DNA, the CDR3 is TGTGCCAGCAGCTCCGATGTAAGTAAACGCGATGAGCAGTTCTTC. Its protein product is CASSSDVSKRDEQFF.

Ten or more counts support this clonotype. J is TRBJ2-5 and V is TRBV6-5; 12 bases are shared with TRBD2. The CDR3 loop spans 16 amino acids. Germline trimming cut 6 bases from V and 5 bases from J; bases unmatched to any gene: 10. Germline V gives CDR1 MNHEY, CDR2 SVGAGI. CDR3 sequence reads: CASRGTALAGGETQYF. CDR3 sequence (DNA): TGTGCCAGCAGGGGGACAGCTCTAGCGGGGGGGGAGACCCAGTACTTC.

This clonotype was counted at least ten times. CDR3: CSVMHLNTEAFF. For the CDR3, the DNA is TGCAGCGTTATGCACCTGAACACTGAAGCTTTCTTT. The rearrangement joins TRBV29-1 to TRBJ1-1; D not resolved. V was clipped by 5 bases and J by 0 bases, with 7 bases between them. The germline CDR1 and CDR2 sequences are SQVTM and ANQGSEA. CDR3 length: 12 amino acids.

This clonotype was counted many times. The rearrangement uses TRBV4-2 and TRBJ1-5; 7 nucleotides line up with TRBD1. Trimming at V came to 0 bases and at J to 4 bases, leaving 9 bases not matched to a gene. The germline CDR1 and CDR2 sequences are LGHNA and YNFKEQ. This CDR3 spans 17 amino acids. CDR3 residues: CASSQEKGQVTNQPQHF. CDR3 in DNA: TGTGCCAGCAGCCAAGAAAAAGGACAGGTCACTAATCAGCCCCAGCATTTT.

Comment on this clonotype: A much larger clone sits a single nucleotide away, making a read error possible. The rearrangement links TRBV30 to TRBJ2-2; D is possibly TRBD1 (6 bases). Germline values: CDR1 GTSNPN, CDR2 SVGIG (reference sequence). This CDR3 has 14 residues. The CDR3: CARKQGLNTWELFF. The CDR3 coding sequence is TGTGCCAGAAAACAGGGCTTGAACACCTGGGAGCTGTTTTTT.

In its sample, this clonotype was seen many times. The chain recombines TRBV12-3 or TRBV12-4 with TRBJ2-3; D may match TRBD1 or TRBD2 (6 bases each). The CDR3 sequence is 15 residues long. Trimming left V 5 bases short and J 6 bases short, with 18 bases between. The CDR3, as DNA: TGTGCCAGCAGTCTCCCCGGGGGCGAGTTGGATACGCAGTATTTT. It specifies CASSLPGGELDTQYF.